These T cell receptor beta chains were read from a single sample in a study of control samples from healthy donors and cancer patients. Sequencing was performed with immunoSEQ multiplex PCR; in TCRdb, only in-frame clones are kept and a portion is missing. Among 13,000 to 15,000 clones listed, 60% to 85% were seen once. Material: formalin-fixed, paraffin-embedded tissue. The receptors were gathered from a female donor with lung cancer. The CDR3 runs from the conserved cysteine through the conserved F or W. A D gene is named only where the DNA matches it firmly. The size field is filled for only some rows; it gives once, few, many or a size class.

-,TRBJ2-1,TRBV5-1,few,TGCGCCAGCAGCCGGTCGGGGCAAGACAGTTACAATGAGCAGTTCTTC,CASSRSGQDSYNEQFF
TRBD2,TRBJ2-3,TRBV10-3,-,TGTGCCATCAGTAGACTAGCGGGGGGCACAGATACGCAGTATTTT,CAISRLAGGTDTQYF
TRBD1,TRBJ2-7,TRBV7-9,-,TGTGCCAGCAGCTCCCGGGACAGCTACGAGCAGTACTTC,CASSSRDSYEQYF
-,TRBJ2-7,TRBV10-3,-,TGTGCCATCAAAGCTCAGGAAGATTACGAGCAGTACTTC,CAIKAQEDYEQYF
-,TRBJ1-1,TRBV7-2,-,TGTGCCAGCAGCCCAGGCCCCACCAGTGAAGCTTTCTTT,CASSPGPTSEAFF
-,TRBJ2-2,TRBV20-1,-,TGCAGTGCTAGTCACACGAACACCGGGGAGCTGTTTTTT,CSASHTNTGELFF
TRBD1,TRBJ1-1,TRBV6-5,-,TGTGCCAGCATGAGGGGACAGGGGATGAACACTGAAGCTTTCTTT,CASMRGQGMNTEAFF
TRBD2,TRBJ2-5,TRBV4-2,few,TGTGCCAGCAGCCACCGCCTAGCGGGGGAGGGGGAGACCCAGTACTTC,CASSHRLAGEGETQYF
-,TRBJ1-6,TRBV7-2,few,TGTGCCAGCAGCTTGAGGGTTAACAATTCACCCCTCCACTTT,CASSLRVNNSPLHF
-,TRBJ2-3,TRBV3-1/TRBV3-2,-,TGTGCCAGCAGCCACGCCGGTAGCACAGATACGCAGTATTTT,CASSHAGSTDTQYF
-,TRBJ1-2,TRBV12-3/TRBV12-4,-,TGTGCCAGCTCCCCGGGGCAGTCGGGCGGCTACACCTTC,CASSPGQSGGYTF
-,TRBJ1-5,TRBV19,-,TGTGCCAGCAGGACGTATAGCAATCAGCCCCAGCATTTT,CASRTYSNQPQHF
-,TRBJ1-2,TRBV3-1/TRBV3-2,-,TGTGCCAGCAGCCATGCTCCTTATGGCTACACCTTC,CASSHAPYGYTF
TRBD2,TRBJ2-7,TRBV7-2,few,TGTGCCAGCAGCTTAAGGCCCCGGGGGGGCCCCTACGAGCAGTACTTC,CASSLRPRGGPYEQYF
-,TRBJ1-1,TRBV5-5,-,TGTGCCAGCAGGCCCATCCGAGGGGGTTCTCGAAACACTGAAGCTTTCTTT,CASRPIRGGSRNTEAFF
-,TRBJ2-2,TRBV7-2,-,TGTGCCAGCAGCTTACACGGGGGCACCTGGGAGCTGTTTTTT,CASSLHGGTWELFF
-,TRBJ2-7,TRBV6-2/TRBV6-3,-,TGTGCCAGCAGTTACTCACTCACGGCCGAGCAGTACTTC,CASSYSLTAEQYF